This T cell receptor (beta chain) is drawn from a study of T cell responses to AZD1222 COVID-19 vaccine. For the study at large: Investigators merged groups given second doses at roughly 4 or roughly 12 weeks.

Notes on the study in general: An increase in Spike-specific TCR breadth and depth was observed after two AZD1222 doses.

The CDR3 has 15 amino acids. Germline values: CDR1 SNHLY, CDR2 FYNNEI. V was shortened by 8 bases and J by 2 bases, with 16 bases between the two germline ends. TCRdb's copy holds only in-frame clones and misses some; the assay was immunoSEQ multiplex PCR. Found here are 110,000 to 150,000 clones, roughly 92% of them singletons; the top ten hold roughly 4%. Remarks on this clone: The antigen is unknown.

This sequence originates from an adult in good health. The chain is built from TRBV2 and TRBJ2-1; no firm D call. The input for sequencing was peripheral blood, taken on day 0 of AZD1222 vaccination. The CDR3 DNA reads TGTGCCAGCCTAAAAGGAAGTAAGGCCTACAATGAGCAGTTCTTC. This translates into CASLKGSKAYNEQFF.